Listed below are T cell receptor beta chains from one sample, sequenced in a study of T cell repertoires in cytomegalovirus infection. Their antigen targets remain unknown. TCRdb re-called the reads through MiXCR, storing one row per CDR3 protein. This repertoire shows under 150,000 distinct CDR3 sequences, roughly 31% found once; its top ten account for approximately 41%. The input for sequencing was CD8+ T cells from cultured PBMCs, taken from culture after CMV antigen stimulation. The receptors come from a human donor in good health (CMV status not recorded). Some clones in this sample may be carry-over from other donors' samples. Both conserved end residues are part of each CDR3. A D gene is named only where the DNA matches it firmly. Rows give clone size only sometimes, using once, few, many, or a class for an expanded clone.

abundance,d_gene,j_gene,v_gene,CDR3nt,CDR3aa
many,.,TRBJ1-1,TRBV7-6,TGTGCCAGCAGCCACTCCCGGTTGGGGCCTCGGAACACTGAAGCTTTCTTT,CASSHSRLGPRNTEAFF
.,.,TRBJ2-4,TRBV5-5,TGTGCCAGCAGCGGATACGGTTACGGCAAAAACATTCAGTACTTC,CASSGYGYGKNIQYF
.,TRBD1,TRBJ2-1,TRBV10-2,TGCGCCAGCAGTGGGCCCGGGACAGGGGGCTGGGATGAGCAGTTCTTC,CASSGPGTGGWDEQFF
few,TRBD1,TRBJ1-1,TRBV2,TGTGCCAGCAGTAATACCGGGACAGGAACGAACACTGAAGCTTTCTTT,CASSNTGTGTNTEAFF
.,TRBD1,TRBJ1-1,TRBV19,TGTGCCAGTAGGACGGACAGGGGGAGGTCTGAAGCTTTCTTT,CASRTDRGRSEAFF
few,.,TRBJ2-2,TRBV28,TGTGCCATCCAAACCGGGACGGCGAACACCGGGGAGCTGTTTTTT,CAIQTGTANTGELFF
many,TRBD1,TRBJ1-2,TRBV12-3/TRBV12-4,TGTGCCAGCAGATCGGACAGGGGACTCGGTGGATATGGCTACACCTTC,CASRSDRGLGGYGYTF
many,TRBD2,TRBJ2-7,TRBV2,TGTGCCAGCAGCCCCACGACTAGCGGGGACGTTTACGAGCAGTACTTC,CASSPTTSGDVYEQYF
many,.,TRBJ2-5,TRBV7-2,TGTGCCAGCAGCCCATATCAAGAGACCCAGTACTTC,CASSPYQETQYF
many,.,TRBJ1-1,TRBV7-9,TGTGCCAGCAGCTTTTCAGTGTTCACTGAAGCTTTCTTT,CASSFSVFTEAFF
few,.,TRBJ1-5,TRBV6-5,TGTGCCAGCAGCAAACACGTATATAGCAATCAGCCCCAGCATTTT,CASSKHVYSNQPQHF
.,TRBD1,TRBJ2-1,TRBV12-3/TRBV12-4,TGTGCCAGCAGCAAACTCGACAGGGGCGCCGACAATGAGCAGTTCTTC,CASSKLDRGADNEQFF
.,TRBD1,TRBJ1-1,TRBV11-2,TGTGCCAGCAGCTTAGTAACTTGGACAGGGATACAGAACACTGAAGCTTTCTTT,CASSLVTWTGIQNTEAFF
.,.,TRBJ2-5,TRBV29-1,TGCAGCGTTGAAGGGGTCATACAAGAGACCCAGTACTTC,CSVEGVIQETQYF
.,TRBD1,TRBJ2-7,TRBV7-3,TGTGCCAGCAGCTTAGCCGGGACAGCTTTCGGCGAGCAGTACTTC,CASSLAGTAFGEQYF
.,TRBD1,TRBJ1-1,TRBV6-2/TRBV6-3,TGTGCCAGCAGTTACCTCTCTGGGACAGGGATTTACTCGCACACTGAAGCTTTCTTT,CASSYLSGTGIYSHTEAFF
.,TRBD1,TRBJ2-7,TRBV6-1,TGTGCCAGCAGTGAAGCGAGGGGGCCCACCTACGAGCAGTACTTC,CASSEARGPTYEQYF
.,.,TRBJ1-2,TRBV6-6,TGTGCCAGCAGCGAGACCCGAAGGACGGACCGGACTAACTATGGCTACACCTTC,CASSETRRTDRTNYGYTF
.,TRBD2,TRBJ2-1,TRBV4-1,TGCGCCAGCAGCCAGCCGGCAGCGGGGGGCATCGGGGAGCAGTTCTTC,CASSQPAAGGIGEQFF
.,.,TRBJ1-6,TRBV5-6,TGTGCCAGCAGCTTGGAGGCGGGAACCTCACCCCTCCACTTT,CASSLEAGTSPLHF
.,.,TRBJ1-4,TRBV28,TGTGCCAGTACTCCTTTGAGGAGGGGACCGAATGAAAAACTGTTTTTT,CASTPLRRGPNEKLFF
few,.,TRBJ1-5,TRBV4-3,TGCGCCAGCAGCCAAGTTTTGGGAGATAGCAATCAGCCCCAGCATTTT,CASSQVLGDSNQPQHF
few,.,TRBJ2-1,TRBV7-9,TGTGCCAGCAGCTTTTTGAAGGTGGACGGGGCCTACAATGAGCAGTTCTTC,CASSFLKVDGAYNEQFF
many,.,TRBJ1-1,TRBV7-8,TGTGCCAGCAGCTCCCCGGCGGGGAACACTGAAGCTTTCTTT,CASSSPAGNTEAFF
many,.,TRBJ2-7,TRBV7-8,TGTGCCAGCAGCTTAGGGGCAGGAGCCTACGAGCAGTACTTC,CASSLGAGAYEQYF
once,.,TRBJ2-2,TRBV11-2,TGTGCCAGCAGCTTATTCTACTCGAACACCGGGGAGCTGTTTTTT,CASSLFYSNTGELFF
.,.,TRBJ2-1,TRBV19,TGTGCCAGTAGTATCGGAGTAGCGAACTACAATGAGCAGTTCTTC,CASSIGVANYNEQFF
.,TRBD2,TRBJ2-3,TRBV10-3,TGTGCCAGCCTTGCAGCGGGGGGCCCTGTTGCTCCAGATACGCAGTATTTT,CASLAAGGPVAPDTQYF
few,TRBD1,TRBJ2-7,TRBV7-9,TGTGCCAGCAGCTTTTCTGTGCAGGGGGCCTACGAGCAGTACTTC,CASSFSVQGAYEQYF
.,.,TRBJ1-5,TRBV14,TGTGCCAGCAGCCAAGCCGGACAAGGGGGCAATCAGCCCCAGCATTTT,CASSQAGQGGNQPQHF
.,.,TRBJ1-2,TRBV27,TGTGCCAGCAGTCCCGGCACAGGGCCTAACTATGGCTACACCTTC,CASSPGTGPNYGYTF
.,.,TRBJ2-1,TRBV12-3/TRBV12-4,TGTGCCAGCAGTTTAAGAGCCAATGAGCAGTTCTTC,CASSLRANEQFF
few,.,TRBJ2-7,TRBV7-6,TGTGCCAGCAGCTTAGCGCCAGGTTCCAACGAGCAGTACTTC,CASSLAPGSNEQYF
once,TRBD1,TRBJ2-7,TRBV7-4,TGTGCCAGCAGCGCAGGGGGCCGCGAGCAGTACTTC,CASSAGGREQYF
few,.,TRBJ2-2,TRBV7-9,TGTGCCAGCAGCTCCAAGGGATGGACCGGGGAGCTGTTTTTT,CASSSKGWTGELFF
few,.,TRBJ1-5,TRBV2,TGTGCCAGCAGTGAAACCAGGACCAATCAGCCCCAGCATTTT,CASSETRTNQPQHF
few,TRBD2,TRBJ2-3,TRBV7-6,TGTGCCAGCAGCTCGACTAGCGGGGGTGACCTTACGCAGTATTTT,CASSSTSGGDLTQYF
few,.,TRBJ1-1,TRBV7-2,TGTGCCAGCAGCTTAGGTTGGGGGGGGTTAGCTGAAGCTTTCTTT,CASSLGWGGLAEAFF
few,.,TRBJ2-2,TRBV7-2,TGTGCCAGCAGCTTAGGTGCGGGCCCCACCGGGGGGCTGTTTTTT,CASSLGAGPTGGLFF
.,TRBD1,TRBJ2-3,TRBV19,TGTGCCAGTAGTATCCTCACAGGGGCCGCAGGATCTAGCACAGATACGCAGTATTTT,CASSILTGAAGSSTDTQYF
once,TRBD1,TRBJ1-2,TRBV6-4,TGTGCCAGCAGTGCGTCCGGGACAGCGAACTATGGCTACACCTTC,CASSASGTANYGYTF